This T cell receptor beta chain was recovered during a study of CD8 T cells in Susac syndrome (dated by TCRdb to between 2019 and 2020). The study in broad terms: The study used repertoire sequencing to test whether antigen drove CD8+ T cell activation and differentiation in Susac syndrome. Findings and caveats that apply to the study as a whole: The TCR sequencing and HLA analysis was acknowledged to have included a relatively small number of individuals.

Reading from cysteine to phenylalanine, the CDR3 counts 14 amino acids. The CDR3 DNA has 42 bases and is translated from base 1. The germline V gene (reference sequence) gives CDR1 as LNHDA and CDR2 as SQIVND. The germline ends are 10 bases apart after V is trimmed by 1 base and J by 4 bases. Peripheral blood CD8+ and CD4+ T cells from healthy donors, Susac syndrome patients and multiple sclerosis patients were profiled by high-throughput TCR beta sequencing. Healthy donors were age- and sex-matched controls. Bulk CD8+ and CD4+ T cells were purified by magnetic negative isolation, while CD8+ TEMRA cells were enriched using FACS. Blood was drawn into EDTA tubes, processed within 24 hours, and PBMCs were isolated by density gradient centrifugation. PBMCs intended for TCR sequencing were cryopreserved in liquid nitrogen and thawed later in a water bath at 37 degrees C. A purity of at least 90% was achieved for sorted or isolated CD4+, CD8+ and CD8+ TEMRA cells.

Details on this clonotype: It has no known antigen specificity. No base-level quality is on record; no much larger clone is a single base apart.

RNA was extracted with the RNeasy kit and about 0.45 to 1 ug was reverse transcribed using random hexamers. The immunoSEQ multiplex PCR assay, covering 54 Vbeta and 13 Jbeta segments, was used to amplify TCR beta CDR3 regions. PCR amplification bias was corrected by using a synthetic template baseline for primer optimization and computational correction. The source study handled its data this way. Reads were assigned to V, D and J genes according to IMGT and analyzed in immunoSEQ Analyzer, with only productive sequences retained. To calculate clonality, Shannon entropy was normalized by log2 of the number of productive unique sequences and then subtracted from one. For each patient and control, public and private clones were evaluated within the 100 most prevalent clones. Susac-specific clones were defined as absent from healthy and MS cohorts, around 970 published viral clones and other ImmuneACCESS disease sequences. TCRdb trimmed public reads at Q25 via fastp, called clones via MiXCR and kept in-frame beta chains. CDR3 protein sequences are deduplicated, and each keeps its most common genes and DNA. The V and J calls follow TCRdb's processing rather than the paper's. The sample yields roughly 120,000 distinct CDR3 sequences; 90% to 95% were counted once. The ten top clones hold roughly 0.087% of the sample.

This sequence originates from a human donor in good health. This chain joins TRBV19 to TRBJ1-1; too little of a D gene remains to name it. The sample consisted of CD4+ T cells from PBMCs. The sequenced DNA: TGTGCCAGTAGTATAGGCAGACCGAGCACTGAAGCTTTCTTT. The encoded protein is CASSIGRPSTEAFF.